This T cell receptor beta chain stems from a study of regulatory T cells in long-lasting Graves disease. General study results and limits: Lower TCR diversity characterized persistent Graves' patients relative to newly diagnosed patients. Limited sample numbers may have lowered accuracy.

Germline V gene sequence: CDR1 DFQATT, CDR2 SNEGSKA (reference sequence). J lost 6 bases, V lost 6 bases, and 10 bases had no gene match. The CDR3 spans 14 residues. Time point reported: persistent/refractory GD, antithyroid drugs over 5 years with positive TRAb. Isolated PBMC RNA provided the starting material for the TCR library. This clonotype has only a few counts. Its antigen is not known. For TCR beta, libraries came from iRepertoire HTBI primers and Arm-PCR of CDR3 regions. TCRdb processed the multiplex PCR reads anew with MiXCR; each CDR3 protein has one entry. The profile shows some 280,000 distinct CDR3 sequences, roughly 21% of them singletons.

The chain links TRBV20-1 to TRBJ1-2; 10 bases align to TRBD1. This specimen consisted of peripheral blood mononuclear cells (PBMCs), obtained when the disease was refractory, from a patient treated with antithyroid drugs. The receptor was isolated from a female donor with Graves disease. The CDR3 spells CSAILWDRGNGYTF. DNA of the CDR3: TGCAGTGCCATACTGTGGGACAGGGGTAATGGCTACACCTTC.